This T cell receptor (beta chain) was recorded in a study of CD8 T cells in ankylosing spondylitis. Study-level findings and limits: Blood from ankylosing spondylitis patients appeared to carry a characteristic roughly 8-variant TCR beta motif. From matched ankylosing spondylitis synovial fluid, disease-linked clones were reportedly recovered at significantly enriched levels.

Germline assignment: CDR1 SGHRS and CDR2 YFSETQ. The CDR3 totals 14 residues. The V end lost 1 base, the J end lost 2 bases, and 9 bases lay between the germline ends. The authors made TCR beta libraries by quantitative 5'-RACE with molecular barcodes. TCRdb redid the calling of the 5' RACE reads with MiXCR, one entry per CDR3 protein. The repertoire has some 400,000 distinct CDR3 sequences, about 20% of them found once; the top ten carry about 15%. For this clonotype: Its antigen is still unknown.

The sequencing sample was made of blood, either unsorted or a sorted T cell fraction (not recorded which). This receptor was obtained from a male donor with ankylosing spondylitis. The J gene is TRBJ1-1, the V gene TRBV5-1; D is uncertain. CDR3 sequence: CASSLTAANTEAFF. In DNA form, the CDR3 reads TGCGCCAGCAGCTTGACGGCAGCCAACACTGAAGCTTTCTTT.